This TCR beta chain derives from a study of shared clonotypes between healthy human individuals. Study conclusions and caveats: For sorted subsets, rarefaction showed incomplete sequencing despite large depth.

Each subset's genomic DNA was split evenly across several immunoSEQ plates. Clones were read by immunoSEQ multiplex PCR, and TCRdb kept only the in-frame ones, dropping some. The repertoire holds about 2.4 million clones, 93% seen once, with 0.36% in the top ten. Germline V gene lookup returns CDR1 SGHRS and CDR2 YFSETQ. After removal of 4 bases from V and 1 base from J, the junction contained 7 bases not matched to a gene. CDR3 length: 15 residues. CD4+ cells underwent separation, giving CD45RA+ naive and CD45RA-negative memory subsets. Regarding this clone: Its antigen is undetermined.

The TCR sequence derives from a man aged 18 to 29 in good health. Some clones in this sample may be carry-over from other donors' samples. This chain uses TRBV5-1 with TRBJ2-5, with 7 bases lining up with TRBD2. The sequencing sample was made of naive CD4+ T cells from PBMCs. Subset meaning: CD45RA+ positively selected. CDR3 sequence reads: CASSGVGLSQETQYF. DNA of the CDR3: TGCGCCAGCAGCGGGGTGGGACTATCCCAAGAGACCCAGTACTTC.